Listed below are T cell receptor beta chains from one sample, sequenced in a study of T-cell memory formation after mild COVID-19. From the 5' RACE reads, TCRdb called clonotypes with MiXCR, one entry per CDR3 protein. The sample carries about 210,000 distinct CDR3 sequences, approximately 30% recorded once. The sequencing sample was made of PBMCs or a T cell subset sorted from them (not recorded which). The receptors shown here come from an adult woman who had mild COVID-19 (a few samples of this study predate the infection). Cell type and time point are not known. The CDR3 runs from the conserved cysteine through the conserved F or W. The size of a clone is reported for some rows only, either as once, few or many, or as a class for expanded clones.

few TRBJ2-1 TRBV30 CAWSFLNEQFF
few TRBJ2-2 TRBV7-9 CASSLSGGELFF
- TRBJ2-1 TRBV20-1 CSAGPLGYNEQFF
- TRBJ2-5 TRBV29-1 CSVEMGGTQYF
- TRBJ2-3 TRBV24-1 CATSASRFTDTQYF
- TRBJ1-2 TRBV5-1 CASSGPGVNYGYTF
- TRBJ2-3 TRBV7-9 CASSLETGADTQYF
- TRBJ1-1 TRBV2 CASSGQTNTEAFF
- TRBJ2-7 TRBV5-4 CASSSGTGGEQYF
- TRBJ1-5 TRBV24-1 CATSARQVNQPQHF
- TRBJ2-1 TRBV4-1 CASGEYNEQFF
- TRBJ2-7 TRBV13 CASSLRQGAWSYEQYF
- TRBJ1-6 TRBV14 CASSQGWGRGSPLHF
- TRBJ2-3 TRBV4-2 CASSLGTSGTGDTQYF
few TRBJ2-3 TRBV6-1 CASSTRDRGSTDTQYF
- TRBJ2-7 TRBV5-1 CASSLAGTDSYEQYF
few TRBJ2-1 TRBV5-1 CASSYAKGLAGDNEQFF
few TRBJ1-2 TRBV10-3 CAISEGTAGAIDGYTF
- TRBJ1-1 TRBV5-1 CASSLGTGGPNTEAFF
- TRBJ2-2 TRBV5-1 CASSLVVTGELFF
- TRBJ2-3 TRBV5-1 CASSFGHSSRDTQYF
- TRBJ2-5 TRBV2 CASSERYRGQETQYF
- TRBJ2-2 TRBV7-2 CASSKRPPNTGELFF
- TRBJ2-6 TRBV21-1 CASSIGPYRRQDSGANVLTF
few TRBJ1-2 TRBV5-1 CASSPQGNNYGYTF
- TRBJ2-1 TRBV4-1 CASSQPTSTLNEQFF
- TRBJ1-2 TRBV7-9 CASSDGQGADGYTF
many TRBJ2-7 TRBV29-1 CSVVWSSGSSYEQYF
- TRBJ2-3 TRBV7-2 CASSSSLWTGGTDTQYF
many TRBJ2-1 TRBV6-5 CASSSSLGFEQFF
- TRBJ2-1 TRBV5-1 CASSLLGENNEQFF
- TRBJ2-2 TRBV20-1 CSAREFPSDTGELFF
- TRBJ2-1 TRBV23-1 CASSIQCDRATQGQFF